The present TCR beta chain was sequenced within a study of cytomegalovirus exposure and HLA in healthy donors. Study as a whole: Most donors, roughly 77% of 398 genotyped, fell in the Caucasian-associated ancestry cluster.

The PCR employed 60 Vbeta primers together with 13 Jbeta primers. Generated by immunoSEQ multiplex PCR, the TCRdb table keeps only in-frame clones and is missing some. Among around 140,000 clones, over 65% were seen once, and the ten largest hold about 1.5%. Notes on this clone: The sample has other DNA sequences that encode this CDR3 too.

The CDR3 length is 13 residues. Trimming left V 0 bases short and J 2 bases short, with 5 bases between. Germline V gene lookup returns CDR1 SGHRS and CDR2 YFSETQ. The sample consisted of PBMCs. The rearrangement uses TRBV5-1 and TRBJ1-1; D is unresolved. This receptor was identified in a middle-aged man in good health and CMV-seronegative. The chain's CDR3 is CASSLAGNTEAFF. The CDR3 DNA is TGCGCCAGCAGCTTGGCGGGAAACACTGAAGCTTTCTTT. The complete variable domain, with remaining parts taken from reference TRBV5-1 and TRBJ1-1, reads KAGVTQTPRYLIKTRGQQVTLSCSPISGHRSVSWYQQTPGQGLQFLFEYFSETQRNKGNFPGRFSGRQFSNSRSEMNVSTLELGDSALYLCASSLAGNTEAFFGQGTRLTVV.